This T cell receptor beta chain was sequenced for a study of CD8 T cells in Susac syndrome. Germline values: CDR1 GTSNPN, CDR2 SVGIG (reference sequence). The length of the CDR3 is 12 residues. V lost 0 bases to trimming and J lost 7 bases, with 7 bases between them. With random hexamers, reverse transcription was performed on roughly 0.5 to 1 ug of RNA. The CDR3 of TCR beta was amplified by immunoSEQ multiplex PCR across 54 Vbeta and 13 Jbeta. TCRdb fed the immunoSEQ multiplex PCR reads into MiXCR, producing one record per CDR3 protein. The sample gives around 70,000 distinct CDR3 sequences, approximately 96% of which show up once; less than 0.65% is in the top ten. The multiple sclerosis controls comprised treatment-naive patients whose relapsing-remitting disease was stable or active. TEMRA cells underwent FACS enrichment and CD8+ and CD4+ T cells underwent negative isolation.

The chain is built from TRBV30 and TRBJ2-1; D not resolved. Sequencing was done on a sample of CD8+ T cells from PBMCs. The source of this sequence is a human donor with multiple sclerosis. The CDR3 is CAWSVGPNEQFF. Written as DNA, the CDR3 is TGTGCCTGGAGTGTTGGACCGAATGAGCAGTTCTTC.